This section outlines one T cell receptor (beta chain) sequence together with its context. The germline V gene has CDR1 SNHLY and CDR2 FYNNEI. Trimming cost V 4 bases and J 1 base, with 10 bases left between them. The CDR3 has 14 residues. This record belongs to a study of blood T cell repertoires in COVID-19. Looking at the study overall: The samples span acute and convalescent COVID-19 from the United States, Italy and Spain. Sources were T cells, B-cell-depleted T cells, or PBMCs; the material itself was cDNA or gDNA.

Per the study methods: It was from reference gene primer amplification that nucleated cell counts were estimated. TCRdb's copy holds only in-frame clones and misses some; the assay was immunoSEQ multiplex PCR. The DNA gave D and trimming, while V, J and clone size come from that table. The repertoire holds about 52,000 clones, with about nine tenths as singletons. Sequenced sample: peripheral blood. This rearrangement joins TRBV2 to TRBJ2-5, with D perhaps TRBD2 (6 bases). The sequence was collected from a man aged 45 to 65 with active COVID-19. The CDR3 loop is CASSVWEAQETQYF. CDR3 DNA: TGTGCCAGCAGTGTGTGGGAGGCCCAAGAGACCCAGTACTTC. Full variable domain (outside the CDR3, taken from reference TRBV2 and TRBJ2-5): EPEVTQTPSHQVTQMGQEVILRCVPISNHLYFYWYRQILGQKVEFLVSFYNNEISEKSEIFDDQFSVERPDGSNFTLKIRSTKLEDSAMYFCASSVWEAQETQYFGPGTRLLVL.